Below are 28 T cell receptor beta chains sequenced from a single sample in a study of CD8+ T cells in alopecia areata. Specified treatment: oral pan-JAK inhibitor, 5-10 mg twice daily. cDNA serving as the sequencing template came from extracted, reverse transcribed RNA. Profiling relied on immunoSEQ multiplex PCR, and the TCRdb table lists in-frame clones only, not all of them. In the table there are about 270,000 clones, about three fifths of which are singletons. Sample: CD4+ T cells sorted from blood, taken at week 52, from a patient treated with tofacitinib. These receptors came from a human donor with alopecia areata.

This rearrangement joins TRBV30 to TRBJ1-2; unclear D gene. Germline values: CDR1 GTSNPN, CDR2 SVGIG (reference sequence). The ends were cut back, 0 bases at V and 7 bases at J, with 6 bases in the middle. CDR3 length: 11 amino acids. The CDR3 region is CAWSVKVGYTF. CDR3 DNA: TGTGCCTGGAGTGTTAAGGTTGGCTACACCTTC.

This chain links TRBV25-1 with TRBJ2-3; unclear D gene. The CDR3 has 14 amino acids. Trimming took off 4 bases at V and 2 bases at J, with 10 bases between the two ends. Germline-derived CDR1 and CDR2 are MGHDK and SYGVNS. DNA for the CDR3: TGTGCCAGCAGTGCTGCCGGCAACACAGATACGCAGTATTTT. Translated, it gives CASSAAGNTDTQYF.

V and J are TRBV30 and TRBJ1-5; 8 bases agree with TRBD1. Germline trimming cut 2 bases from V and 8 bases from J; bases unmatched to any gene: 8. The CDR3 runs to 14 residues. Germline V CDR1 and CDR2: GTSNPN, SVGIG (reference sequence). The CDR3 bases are TGTGCCTGGAGTATTCGACAGGGGAGGGAGCCCCAGCATTTT. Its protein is CAWSIRQGREPQHF.

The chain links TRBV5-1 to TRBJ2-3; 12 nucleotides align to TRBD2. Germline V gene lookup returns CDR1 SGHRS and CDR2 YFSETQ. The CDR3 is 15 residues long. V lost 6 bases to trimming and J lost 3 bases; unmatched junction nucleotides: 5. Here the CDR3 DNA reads TGCGCCAGCACCAGACTAGCGGGGGTTACAGATACGCAGTATTTT. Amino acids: CASTRLAGVTDTQYF.

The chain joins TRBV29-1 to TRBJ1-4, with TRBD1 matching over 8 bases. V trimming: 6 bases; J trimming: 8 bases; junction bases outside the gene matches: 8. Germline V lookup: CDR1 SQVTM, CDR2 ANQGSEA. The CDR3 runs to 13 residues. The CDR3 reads CSVPAGGREKLFF. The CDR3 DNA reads TGCAGCGTCCCGGCAGGGGGCCGGGAAAAACTGTTTTTT.

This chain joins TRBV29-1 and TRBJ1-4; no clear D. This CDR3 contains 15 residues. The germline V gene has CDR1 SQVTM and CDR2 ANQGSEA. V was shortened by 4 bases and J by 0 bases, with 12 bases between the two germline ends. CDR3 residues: CSVGDGSSTNEKLFF. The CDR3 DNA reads TGCAGCGTTGGTGACGGGAGTTCAACTAATGAAAAACTGTTTTTT.

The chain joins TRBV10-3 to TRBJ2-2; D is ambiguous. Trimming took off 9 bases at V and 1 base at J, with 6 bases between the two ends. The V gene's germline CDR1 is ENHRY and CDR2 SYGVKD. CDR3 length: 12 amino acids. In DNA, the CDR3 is TGTGCCATGCGGAGGAACACCGGGGAGCTGTTTTTT. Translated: CAMRRNTGELFF.

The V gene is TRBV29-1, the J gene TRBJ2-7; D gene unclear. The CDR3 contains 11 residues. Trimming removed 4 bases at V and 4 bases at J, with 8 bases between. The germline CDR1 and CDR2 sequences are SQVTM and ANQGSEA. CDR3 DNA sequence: TGCAGCGTTGGGGCAGTATACGAGCAGTACTTC. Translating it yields CSVGAVYEQYF.

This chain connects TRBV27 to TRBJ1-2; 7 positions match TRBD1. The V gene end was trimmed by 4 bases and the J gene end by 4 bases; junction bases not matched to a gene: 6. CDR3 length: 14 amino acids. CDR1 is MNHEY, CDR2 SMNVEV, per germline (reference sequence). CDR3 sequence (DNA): TGTGCCAGCAGTTCCCCGGGACAGACCTATGGCTACACCTTC. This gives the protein CASSSPGQTYGYTF.

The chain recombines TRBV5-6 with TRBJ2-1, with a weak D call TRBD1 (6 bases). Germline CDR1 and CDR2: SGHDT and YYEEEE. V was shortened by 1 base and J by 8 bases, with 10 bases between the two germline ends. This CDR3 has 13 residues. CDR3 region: CASSLTGHDEQFF. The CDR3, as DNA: TGTGCCAGCAGCTTGACAGGGCACGATGAGCAGTTCTTC. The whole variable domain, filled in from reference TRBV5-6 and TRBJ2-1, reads DAGVTQSPTHLIKTRGQQVTLRCSPKSGHDTVSWYQQALGQGPQFIFQYYEEEERQRGNFPDRFSGHQFPNYSSELNVNALLLGDSALYLCASSLTGHDEQFFGPGTRLTVL.

The CDR3 here is CATSRERGQGRGYTF. In nucleotides, the CDR3 is TGTGCCACCAGCAGAGAACGTGGACAGGGGCGAGGCTACACCTTC. The genes are TRBV15 and TRBJ1-2; TRBD1 agrees at 9 bases. This CDR3 has 15 residues. The V segment lost 0 bases and the J segment 8 bases; nucleotides outside the gene matches: 7. Per germline, CDR1 LNHNV and CDR2 YYDKDF (reference sequence).

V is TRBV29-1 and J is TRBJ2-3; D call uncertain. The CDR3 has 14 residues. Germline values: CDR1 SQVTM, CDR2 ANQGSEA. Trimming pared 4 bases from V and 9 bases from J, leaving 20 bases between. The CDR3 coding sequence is TGCAGCGTTGGGGAATCATTGGCGATGTGGACGCAGTATTTT. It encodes CSVGESLAMWTQYF.

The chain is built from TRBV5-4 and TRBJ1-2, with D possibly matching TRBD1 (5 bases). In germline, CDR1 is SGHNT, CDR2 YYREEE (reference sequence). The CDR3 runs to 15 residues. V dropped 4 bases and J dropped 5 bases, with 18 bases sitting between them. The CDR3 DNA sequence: TGTGCCAGCAGCGGACCTTCCGACCGGGGGTATGGCTACACCTTC. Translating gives CASSGPSDRGYGYTF. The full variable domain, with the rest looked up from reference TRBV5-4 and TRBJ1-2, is ETGVTQSPTHLIKTRGQQVTLRCSSQSGHNTVSWYQQALGQGPQFIFQYYREEENGRGNFPPRFSGLQFPNYSSELNVNALELDDSALYLCASSGPSDRGYGYTFGSGTRLTVV.

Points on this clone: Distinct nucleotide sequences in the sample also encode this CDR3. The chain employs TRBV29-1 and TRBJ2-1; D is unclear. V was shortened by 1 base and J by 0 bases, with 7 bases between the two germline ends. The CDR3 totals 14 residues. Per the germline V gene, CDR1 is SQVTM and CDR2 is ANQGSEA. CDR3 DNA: TGCAGCGTTGAAGGGGGAAGCTCCTACAATGAGCAGTTCTTC. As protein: CSVEGGSSYNEQFF.

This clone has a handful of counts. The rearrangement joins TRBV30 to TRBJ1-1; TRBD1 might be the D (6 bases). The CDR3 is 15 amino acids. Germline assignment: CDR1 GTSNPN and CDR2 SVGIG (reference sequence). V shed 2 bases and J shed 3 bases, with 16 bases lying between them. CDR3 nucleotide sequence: TGTGCCTGGAGTTTCAGGGGTCCCAAGGACACTGAAGCTTTCTTT. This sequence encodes CAWSFRGPKDTEAFF.

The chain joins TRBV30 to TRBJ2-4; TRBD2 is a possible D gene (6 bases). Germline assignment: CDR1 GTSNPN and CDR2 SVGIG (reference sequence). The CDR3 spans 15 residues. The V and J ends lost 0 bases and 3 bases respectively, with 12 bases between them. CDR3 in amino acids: CAWSVLGGSKNIQYF. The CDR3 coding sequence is TGTGCCTGGAGTGTACTTGGGGGGAGCAAAAACATTCAGTACTTC.

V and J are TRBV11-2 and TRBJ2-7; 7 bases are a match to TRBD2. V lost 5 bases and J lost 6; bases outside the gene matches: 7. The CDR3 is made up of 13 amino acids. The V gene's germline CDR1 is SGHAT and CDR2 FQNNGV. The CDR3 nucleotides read TGTGCCAGCAGCGTACCGGGAGGCGGCGAGCAGTACTTC. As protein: CASSVPGGGEQYF.

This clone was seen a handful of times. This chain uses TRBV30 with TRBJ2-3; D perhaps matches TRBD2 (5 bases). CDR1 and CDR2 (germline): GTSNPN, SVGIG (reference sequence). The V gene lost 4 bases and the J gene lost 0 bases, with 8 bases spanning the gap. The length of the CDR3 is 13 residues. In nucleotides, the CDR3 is TGTGCCTGGACGGGGTTTAGCACAGATACGCAGTATTTT. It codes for CAWTGFSTDTQYF.

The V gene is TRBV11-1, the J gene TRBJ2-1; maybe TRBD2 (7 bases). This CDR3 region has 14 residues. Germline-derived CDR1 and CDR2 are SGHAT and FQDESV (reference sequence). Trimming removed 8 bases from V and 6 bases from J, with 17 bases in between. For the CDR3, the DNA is TGTGCCAGCTCTTCCCCGGGGGGCATCAATGAGCAGTTCTTC. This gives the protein CASSSPGGINEQFF.

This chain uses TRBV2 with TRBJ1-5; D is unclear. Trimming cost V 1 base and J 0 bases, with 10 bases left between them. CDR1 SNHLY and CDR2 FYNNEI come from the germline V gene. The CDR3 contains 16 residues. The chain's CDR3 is CASSEVRRPSNQPQHF. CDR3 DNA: TGTGCCAGCAGTGAAGTTCGGCGCCCTAGCAATCAGCCCCAGCATTTT.

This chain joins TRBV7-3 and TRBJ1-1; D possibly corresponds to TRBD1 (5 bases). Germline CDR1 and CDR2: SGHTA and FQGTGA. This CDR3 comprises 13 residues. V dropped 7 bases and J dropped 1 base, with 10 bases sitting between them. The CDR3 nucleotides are TGTGCCAGCAACGTCGACAGGAACACTGAAGCTTTCTTT. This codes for CASNVDRNTEAFF.

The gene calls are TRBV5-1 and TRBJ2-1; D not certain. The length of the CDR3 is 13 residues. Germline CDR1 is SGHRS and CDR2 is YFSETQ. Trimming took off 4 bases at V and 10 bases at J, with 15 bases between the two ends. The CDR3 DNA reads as TGCGCCAGCAGCGGATCTTTCGGTAACGAGCAGTTCTTC. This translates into CASSGSFGNEQFF.

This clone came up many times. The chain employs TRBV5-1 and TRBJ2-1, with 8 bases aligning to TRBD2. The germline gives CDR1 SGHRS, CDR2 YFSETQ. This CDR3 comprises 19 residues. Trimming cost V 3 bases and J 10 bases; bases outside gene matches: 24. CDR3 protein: CASSSPFPLTLAGGGEQFF. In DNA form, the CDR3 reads TGCGCCAGCAGCTCGCCGTTCCCCCTGACTTTGGCGGGGGGAGGAGAGCAGTTCTTC.

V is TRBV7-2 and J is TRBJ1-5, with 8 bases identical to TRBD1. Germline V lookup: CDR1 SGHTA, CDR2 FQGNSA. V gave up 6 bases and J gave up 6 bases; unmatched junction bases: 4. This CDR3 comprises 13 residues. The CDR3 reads CASSPDRGQPQHF. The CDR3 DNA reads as TGTGCCAGCAGTCCCGACAGGGGTCAGCCCCAGCATTTT.

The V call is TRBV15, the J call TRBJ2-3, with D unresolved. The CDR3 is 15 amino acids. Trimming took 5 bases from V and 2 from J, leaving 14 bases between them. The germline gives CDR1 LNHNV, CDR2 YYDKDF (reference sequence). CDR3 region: CATSLGLDYTDTQYF. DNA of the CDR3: TGTGCCACCAGCCTAGGGCTAGATTACACAGATACGCAGTATTTT.

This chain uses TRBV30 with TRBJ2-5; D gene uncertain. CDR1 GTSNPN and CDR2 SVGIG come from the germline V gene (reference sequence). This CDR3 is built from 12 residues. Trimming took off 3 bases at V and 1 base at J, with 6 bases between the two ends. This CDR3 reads CAWSGVQETQYF. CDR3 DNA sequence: TGTGCCTGGAGCGGTGTCCAAGAGACCCAGTACTTC.

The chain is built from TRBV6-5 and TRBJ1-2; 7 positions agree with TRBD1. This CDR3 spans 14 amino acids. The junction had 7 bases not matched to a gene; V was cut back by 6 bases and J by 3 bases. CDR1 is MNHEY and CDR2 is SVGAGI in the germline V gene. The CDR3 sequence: CASSPQGKYYGYTF. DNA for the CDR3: TGTGCCAGCAGCCCACAGGGGAAATACTATGGCTACACCTTC.

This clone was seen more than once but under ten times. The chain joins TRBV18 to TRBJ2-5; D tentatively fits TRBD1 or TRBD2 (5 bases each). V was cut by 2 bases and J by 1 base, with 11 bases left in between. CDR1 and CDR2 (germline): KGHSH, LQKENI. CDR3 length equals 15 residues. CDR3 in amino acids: CASSPSMRGQETQYF. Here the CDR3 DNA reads TGTGCCAGCTCACCATCGATGAGGGGCCAAGAGACCCAGTACTTC.